Below, one TCR beta chain is given with its context. Method: immunoSEQ multiplex PCR; TCRdb's copy keeps in-frame clones and lacks some. Of some 64,000 clones listed, 65% to 90% were seen once; the top ten hold less than 0.9%. This specimen belongs to a study of OX40 agonist ivuxolimab in advanced cancers. Study in general: A male proportion of just over 80% was recorded, with mean age about 60 years and range roughly 23 to 85.

Here the sequenced sample was CD4+ or CD8+ T cells sorted from blood, taken in a trial of the OX40 agonist ivuxolimab. The TCR originated in an adult with an advanced solid tumor such as melanoma, head and neck, liver or kidney cancer.

Here the CDR3 DNA reads TGTGCCAGCAGTGAGACCCACCCGCGGCCCCAGCATTTT. Translation gives CASSETHPRPQHF. This chain links TRBV2 with TRBJ1-5; unclear D gene. The CDR3 covers 13 residues. V gave up 3 bases and J gave up 9 bases, with 12 bases separating them. CDR1 is SNHLY and CDR2 is FYNNEI in the germline V gene.